This T cell receptor (beta chain) was identified in a study of tumor-infiltrating lymphocytes in primary liver carcinoma (dated by TCRdb to between 2016 and 2019). In the study overall: The five patients, three men and two women aged 30 to 69 years, had hepatocellular carcinoma (four) or combined HCC and intrahepatic cholangiocarcinoma (one). Roughly 3.65 to 8 million productive TCRbeta reads were obtained per sample, and no significant difference in read depth was found between tissue types. The tumors of the five patients were staged as T1-T3 N0M0, with maximum diameters ranging from about 4 to 10 cm. The roughly 25 tumor region samples were profiled with Agilent mRNA microarrays so that TCRbeta repertoire diversity could be related to the local molecular phenotype. A total of 35 or so specimens from 5 patients went through TCRbeta repertoire sequencing, namely 25 tumor regions, 5 adjacent noncancerous liver tissues and 5 peripheral blood samples. Repertoires from technical replicates were highly reproducible, with mean shared-clone rates about 0.88 and correlation coefficients above 0.95. TCRbeta repertoire sequencing, expression microarrays and whole-exome sequencing were combined in the study across five regions of each liver tumor, with adjacent normal tissue and blood also included. Paper-wide results and their limitations: Only the TCR beta chain was sequenced, which likely underestimates true repertoire diversity because unpaired alpha chains were not captured. The study included only five patients, and the authors note findings should be validated in a larger study. Only about 8-25% of top clones were present in all five regions of a tumor, suggesting spatial heterogeneity of tumor-infiltrating T cells. Pairs of tumor regions showed greater repertoire overlap (mean around 35%) than tumor-adjacent pairs (17%) or tumor-blood pairs (approximately 14%), which is consistent with antigen-driven expansion. Bulk unsorted samples precluded comparing CD4+ and CD8+ T cell repertoires. A significantly larger repertoire fraction was made up by the top 250 clones in tumors than in blood (p = 0.039).

Comment on this clonotype: No cognate antigen has been identified for it. Qualities for individual bases were not recorded, and no much larger clone is one base off.

Using a constant-region primer and ProtoScript II reverse transcriptase, TCRbeta-specific cDNA was reverse-transcribed from about 0.45 ug total RNA. Construction of the TCRbeta libraries relied on three nested rounds of multiplex PCR, following a slightly modified ARM-PCR procedure. Each of the first two PCR rounds ran for approximately 10 cycles and used multiplex TRBV1-TRBV30 forward primers together with a Cbeta reverse primer. Sample barcodes and Illumina adapters were added in a final 25-cycle PCR using Deep VentR polymerase. Before sequencing, amplicons of 200-500 bp were gel-purified using a QIAquick gel extraction kit. An Illumina HiSeq 2500 was used to sequence the TCRbeta amplicons with 250-bp paired-end reads. Per the source publication's procedure: Quality trimming of reads was performed with Trimmomatic v0.33, and paired reads were merged with FLASH v1.2.11 so that full CDR3 sequences could be recovered. V, D and J germline segments were assigned to the rearranged TCRbeta sequences using MiGEC v1.2.1b. Clonotype statistics, along with Shannon-Wiener diversity indices, were calculated using VDJtools v1.0.0. To cut down on sampling bias, every analysis after diversity analysis relied on just the 250 most abundant clonotypes from each sample. TCRdb reprocessing: public reads trimmed at Q25 with fastp, clones called with MiXCR, in-frame beta chains kept. Every distinct CDR3 protein forms one entry, paired with its most common genes and DNA. The V and J calls, along with clone size, are taken from TCRdb and not from the paper's own processing. The table for this sample lists about 110,000 distinct CDR3 sequences; less than 80% of them were counted only once. About a tenth of the sample is in the top ten clones.

Without any cell sorting, total RNA and DNA were extracted together from around 20-30 mg of bulk tissue using the AllPrep DNA/RNA mini kit. Surgical resection was performed in China between 2015 and early 2016 on about 5 patients with histopathologically diagnosed primary liver carcinoma. At the time of sampling, the patients had chronic HBV infection and had not received any treatment. Each tumor was sampled at five spatially separated regions: the tumor centre plus the superior, inferior, left-lateral and right-lateral poles. More than 75% viable tumor cells were found by histology in every tumor sample. Pieces of fresh tumor and adjacent tissue were cut in half, with one half kept in RNAlater at -80 degrees C and the other half sent for histology. Clipping removes 2 bases from V and 6 bases from J, with 10 as the unmatched junction base count. Reading from cysteine to phenylalanine, the CDR3 counts 16 amino acids. Only CDR3 DNA is held: 48 bases, read in frame from base 1.

This sequence uses TRBV12-3 or TRBV12-4 and TRBJ2-1; 7 bases in the junction line up with TRBD2. The sample consisted of liver tumor tissue from sampling region 1. Interpreted using the paper, the cell subset or site label stands for: tumor region T1, superior pole. The sequence was obtained from a woman in her sixties or seventies with primary liver carcinoma and hepatitis B virus infection. The CDR3 is CASSLSASGSSNEQFF. The bases read TGTGCCAGCAGTTTAAGTGCTAGCGGTTCATCCAATGAGCAGTTCTTC.